This entry concerns a single TCR beta chain. This specimen belongs to a study of technical replicates of blood from several donors. Profiled with immunoSEQ multiplex PCR; TCRdb holds only in-frame clones, not every one. The table lists tens of thousands of clones, 92% of them singletons, with roughly 0.27% in the top ten. The CDR3 length is 15 residues. Germline lookup yields CDR1 SGHVS and CDR2 FNYEAQ. V was cut by 4 bases and J by 0 bases, with 9 bases left in between. Input material: T cells isolated from PBMCs. The receptor was isolated from a human donor in good health. J is TRBJ1-4 and V is TRBV7-6; D unresolved. For the CDR3, the DNA is TGTGCCAGCAGCTACAACAGAGCAACTAATGAAAAACTGTTTTTT. This encodes CASSYNRATNEKLFF.